This T cell receptor beta chain was recovered during a study of T-cell reconstitution after alpha-beta-depleted transplantation in children. This CDR3 comprises 15 residues. Trimming took 2 bases from V and 9 from J; bases not matched to a gene: 5. Germline loops: CDR1 MNHEY, CDR2 SVGAGI. Researchers prepared the TCRbeta library using unique molecular identifiers, the study reports. TCRdb recomputed calls from the PCR reads with MiXCR, one row per CDR3 protein. Among more than 550,000 distinct CDR3 sequences listed, roughly a tenth were seen once. The J gene is TRBJ1-4, the V gene TRBV6-5; 11 bases fit TRBD1. The sequencing used PBMCs from the stem cell graft donor, collected from the stem cell graft. The origin of this receptor is a human donor who donated a stem cell graft to a child with acute myeloid leukemia. The CDR3 DNA is TGTGCCAGCAGTTACGGGGGACAGGGGGGCCAAAAACTGTTTTTT. This codes for CASSYGGQGGQKLFF.